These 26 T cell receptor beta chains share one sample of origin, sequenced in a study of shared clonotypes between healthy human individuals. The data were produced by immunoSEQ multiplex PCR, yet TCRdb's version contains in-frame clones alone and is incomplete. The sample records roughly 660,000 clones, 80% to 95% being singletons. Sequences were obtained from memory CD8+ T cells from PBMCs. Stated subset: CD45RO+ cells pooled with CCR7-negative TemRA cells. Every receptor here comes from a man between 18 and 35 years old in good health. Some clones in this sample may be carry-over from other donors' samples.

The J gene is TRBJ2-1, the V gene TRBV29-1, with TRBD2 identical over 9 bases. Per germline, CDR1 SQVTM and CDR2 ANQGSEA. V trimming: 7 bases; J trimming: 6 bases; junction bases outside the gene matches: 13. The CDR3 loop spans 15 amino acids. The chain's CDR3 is CSGMGSSGTSNEQFF. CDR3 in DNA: TGCAGCGGGATGGGGTCTAGCGGGACGAGCAATGAGCAGTTCTTC.

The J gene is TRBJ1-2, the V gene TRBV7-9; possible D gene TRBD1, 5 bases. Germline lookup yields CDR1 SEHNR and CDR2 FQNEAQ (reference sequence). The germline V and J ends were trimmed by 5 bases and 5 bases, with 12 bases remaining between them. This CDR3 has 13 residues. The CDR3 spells CASSPRGDYGYTF. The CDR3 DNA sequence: TGTGCCAGCAGCCCTCGGGGGGATTATGGCTACACCTTC.

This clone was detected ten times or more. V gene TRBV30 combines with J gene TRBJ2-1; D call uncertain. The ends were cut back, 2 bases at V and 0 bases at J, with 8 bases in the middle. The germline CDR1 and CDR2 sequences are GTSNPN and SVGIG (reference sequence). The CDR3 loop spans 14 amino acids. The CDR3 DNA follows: TGTGCCTGGAGTCGCAGTTCCTCCTACAATGAGCAGTTCTTC. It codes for CAWSRSSSYNEQFF.

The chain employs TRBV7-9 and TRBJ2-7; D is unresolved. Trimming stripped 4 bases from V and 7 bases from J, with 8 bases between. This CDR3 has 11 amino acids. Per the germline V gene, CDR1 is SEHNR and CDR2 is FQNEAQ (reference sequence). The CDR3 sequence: CASSSKGEQYF. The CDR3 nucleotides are TGTGCCAGCAGCTCAAAAGGGGAGCAGTACTTC. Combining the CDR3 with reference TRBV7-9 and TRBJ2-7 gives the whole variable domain DTGVSQNPRHKITKRGQNVTFRCDPISEHNRLYWYRQTLGQGPEFLTYFQNEAQLEKSRLLSDRFSAERPKGSFSTLEIQRTEQGDSAMYLCASSSKGEQYFGPGTRLTVT.

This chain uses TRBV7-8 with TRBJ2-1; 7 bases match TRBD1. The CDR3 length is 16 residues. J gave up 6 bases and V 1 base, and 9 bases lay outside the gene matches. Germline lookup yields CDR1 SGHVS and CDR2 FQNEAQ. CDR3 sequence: CASSLVPRQGINEQFF. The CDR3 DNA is TGTGCCAGCAGCTTAGTCCCCCGACAGGGCATCAATGAGCAGTTCTTC.

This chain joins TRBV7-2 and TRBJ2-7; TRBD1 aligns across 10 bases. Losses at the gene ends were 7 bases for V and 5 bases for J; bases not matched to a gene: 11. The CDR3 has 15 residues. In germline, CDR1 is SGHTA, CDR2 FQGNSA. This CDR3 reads CASTRRQGAANEQYF. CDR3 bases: TGTGCCAGCACCCGACGACAGGGGGCGGCGAACGAGCAGTACTTC.

The DNA for the CDR3 is TGTGCCAGCAGCCCCGGGTATAAACTGGGAGATACGCAGTATTTT. This codes for CASSPGYKLGDTQYF. The chain combines TRBV7-2 with TRBJ2-3; D call uncertain. The V and J ends lost 5 bases and 5 bases respectively, with 17 bases between them. The CDR3 has 15 amino acids. Germline-derived CDR1 and CDR2 are SGHTA and FQGNSA. Using reference TRBV7-2 and TRBJ2-3 for the parts outside the CDR3, the full variable domain is GAGVSQSPSNKVTEKGKDVELRCDPISGHTALYWYRQSLGQGLEFLIYFQGNSAPDKSGLPSDRFSAERTGGSVSTLTIQRTQQEDSAVYLCASSPGYKLGDTQYFGPGTRLTVL.

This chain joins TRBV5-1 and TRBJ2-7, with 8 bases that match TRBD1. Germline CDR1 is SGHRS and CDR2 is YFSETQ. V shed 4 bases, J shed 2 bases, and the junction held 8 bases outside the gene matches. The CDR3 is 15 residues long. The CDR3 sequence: CASSHMTGEAYEQYF. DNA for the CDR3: TGCGCCAGCAGCCATATGACAGGGGAAGCCTACGAGCAGTACTTC.

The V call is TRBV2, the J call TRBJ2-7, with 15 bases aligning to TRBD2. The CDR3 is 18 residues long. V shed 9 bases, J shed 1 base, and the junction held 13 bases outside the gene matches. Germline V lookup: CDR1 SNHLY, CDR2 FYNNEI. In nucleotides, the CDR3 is TGTGCCAGGAGGCAATGGACTAGCGGGAGGGCCGAGTCCTACGAGCAGTACTTC. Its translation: CARRQWTSGRAESYEQYF.

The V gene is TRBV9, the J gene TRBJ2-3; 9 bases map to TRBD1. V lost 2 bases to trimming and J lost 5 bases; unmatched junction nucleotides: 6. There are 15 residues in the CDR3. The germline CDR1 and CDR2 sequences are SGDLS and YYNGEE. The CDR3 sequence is CASSVGQGFVDTQYF. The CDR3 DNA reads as TGTGCCAGCAGCGTGGGACAGGGATTTGTAGATACGCAGTATTTT.

CDR3 DNA sequence: TGTGCCAGTAGTTTCACGACAGGTCTAGGTCTCGAGCAGTACTTC. This encodes CASSFTTGLGLEQYF. The chain links TRBV19 to TRBJ2-7, with D perhaps matching TRBD1 (6 bases). Germline V gene sequence: CDR1 LNHDA, CDR2 SQIVND (reference sequence). V lost 5 bases to trimming and J lost 6 bases, with 20 bases between them. The CDR3 is 15 amino acids. Full variable domain (missing parts from reference TRBV19 and TRBJ2-7): DGGITQSPKYLFRKEGQNVTLSCEQNLNHDAMYWYRQDPGQGLRLIYYSQIVNDFQKGDIAEGYSVSREKKESFPLTVTSAQKNPTAFYLCASSFTTGLGLEQYFGPGTRLTVT.

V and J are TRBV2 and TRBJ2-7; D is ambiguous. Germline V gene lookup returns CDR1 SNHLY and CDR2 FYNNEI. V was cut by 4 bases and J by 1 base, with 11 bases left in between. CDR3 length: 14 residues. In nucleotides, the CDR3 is TGTGCCAGCAGTGGTACGATGGATTCCTACGAGCAGTACTTC. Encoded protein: CASSGTMDSYEQYF.

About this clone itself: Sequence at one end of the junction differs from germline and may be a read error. CDR3: CASSSSWSSEVF. In DNA form, the CDR3 reads TGTGCCAGCAGCTCATCTTGGAGTAGTGAGGTCTTC. The chain joins TRBV7-9 to TRBJ2-1; D remains unclear. Germline CDR1 is SEHNR and CDR2 is FQNEAQ (reference sequence). The CDR3 runs to 12 residues. Full variable domain (rest looked up from reference TRBV7-9 and TRBJ2-1): DTGVSQNPRHKITKRGQNVTFRCDPISEHNRLYWYRQTLGQGPEFLTYFQNEAQLEKSRLLSDRFSAERPKGSFSTLEIQRTEQGDSAMYLCASSSSWSSEVFGPGTRLTVL.

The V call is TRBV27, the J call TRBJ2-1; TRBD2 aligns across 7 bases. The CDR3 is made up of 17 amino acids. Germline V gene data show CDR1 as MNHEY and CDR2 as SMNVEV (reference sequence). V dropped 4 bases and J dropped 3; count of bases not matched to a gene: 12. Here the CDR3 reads CASSSGGGPLVYNEQFF. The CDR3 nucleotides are TGTGCCAGCAGTTCTGGGGGAGGGCCTTTGGTCTACAATGAGCAGTTCTTC.

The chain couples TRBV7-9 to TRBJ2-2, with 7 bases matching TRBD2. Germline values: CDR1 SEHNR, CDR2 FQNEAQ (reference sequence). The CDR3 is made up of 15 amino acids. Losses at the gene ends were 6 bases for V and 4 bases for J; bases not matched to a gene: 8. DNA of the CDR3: TGTGCCAGCAGTTCGACTAGCATAGTCACCGGGGAGCTGTTTTTT. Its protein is CASSSTSIVTGELFF. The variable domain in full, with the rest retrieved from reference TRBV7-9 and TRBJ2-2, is DTGVSQNPRHKITKRGQNVTFRCDPISEHNRLYWYRQTLGQGPEFLTYFQNEAQLEKSRLLSDRFSAERPKGSFSTLEIQRTEQGDSAMYLCASSSTSIVTGELFFGEGSRLTVL.

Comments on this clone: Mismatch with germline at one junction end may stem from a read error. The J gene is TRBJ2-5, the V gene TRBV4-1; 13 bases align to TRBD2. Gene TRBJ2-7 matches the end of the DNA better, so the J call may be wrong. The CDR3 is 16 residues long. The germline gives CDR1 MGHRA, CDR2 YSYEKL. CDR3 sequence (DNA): TGTGCCAGCAGCCCGGGACTAGCGGGATTTGCCTACGAGCAGTACTTC. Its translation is CASSPGLAGFAYEQYF.

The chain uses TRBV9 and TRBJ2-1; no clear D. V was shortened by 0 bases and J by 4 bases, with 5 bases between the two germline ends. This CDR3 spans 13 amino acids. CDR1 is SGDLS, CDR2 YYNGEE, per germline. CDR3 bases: TGTGCCAGCAGCGTAGAACTTTACAATGAGCAGTTCTTC. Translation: CASSVELYNEQFF. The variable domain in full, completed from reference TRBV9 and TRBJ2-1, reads DSGVTQTPKHLITATGQRVTLRCSPRSGDLSVYWYQQSLDQGLQFLIQYYNGEERAKGNILERFSAQQFPDLHSELNLSSLELGDSALYFCASSVELYNEQFFGPGTRLTVL.

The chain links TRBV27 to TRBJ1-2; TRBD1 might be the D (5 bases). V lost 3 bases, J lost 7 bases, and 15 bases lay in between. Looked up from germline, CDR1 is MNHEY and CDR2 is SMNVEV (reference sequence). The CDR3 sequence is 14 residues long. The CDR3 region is CASSFGGAGGGYTF. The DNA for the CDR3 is TGTGCCAGCAGTTTCGGGGGAGCGGGCGGTGGCTACACCTTC.

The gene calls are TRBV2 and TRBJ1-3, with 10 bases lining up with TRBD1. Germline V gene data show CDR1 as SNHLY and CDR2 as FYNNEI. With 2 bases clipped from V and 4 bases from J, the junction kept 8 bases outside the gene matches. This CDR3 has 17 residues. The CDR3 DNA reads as TGTGCCAGCAGTGAATTGACGGGACAGGGGACGGGAAACACCATATATTTT. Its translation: CASSELTGQGTGNTIYF.

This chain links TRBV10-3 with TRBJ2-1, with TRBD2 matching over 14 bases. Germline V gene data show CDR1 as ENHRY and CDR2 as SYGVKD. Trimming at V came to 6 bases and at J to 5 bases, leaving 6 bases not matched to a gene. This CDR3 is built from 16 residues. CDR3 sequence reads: CAIRITTSGRDNEQFF. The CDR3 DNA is TGTGCCATCAGAATAACGACTAGCGGGAGGGACAATGAGCAGTTCTTC.

The CDR3 reads CASSQEDGTVLGTNYGYTF. CDR3 DNA: TGCGCCAGCAGCCAAGAGGACGGGACAGTCCTTGGGACTAACTATGGCTACACCTTC. The chain has TRBV4-1 and TRBJ1-2; 7 nucleotides line up with TRBD1. The CDR3 runs 19 residues. J gave up 0 bases and V 0 bases, and 13 bases lay outside the gene matches. The germline gives CDR1 MGHRA, CDR2 YSYEKL.

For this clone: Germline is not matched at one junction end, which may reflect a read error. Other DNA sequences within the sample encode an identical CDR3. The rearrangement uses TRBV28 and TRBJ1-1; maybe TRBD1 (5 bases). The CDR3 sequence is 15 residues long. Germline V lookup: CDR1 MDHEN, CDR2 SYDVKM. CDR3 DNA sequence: TGTGCCAGCAGCAGCCCAAGACAGTGGATCACTGAAGCTTTTTTT. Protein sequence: CASSSPRQWITEAFF.

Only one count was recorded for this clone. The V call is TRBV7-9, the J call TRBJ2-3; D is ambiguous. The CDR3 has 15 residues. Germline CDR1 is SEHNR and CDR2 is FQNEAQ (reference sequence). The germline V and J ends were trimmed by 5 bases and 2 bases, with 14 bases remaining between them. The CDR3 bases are TGTGCCAGCAGCGAACCGGCTTCGTTCACAGATACGCAGTATTTT. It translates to CASSEPASFTDTQYF. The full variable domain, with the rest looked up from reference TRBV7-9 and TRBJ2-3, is DTGVSQNPRHKITKRGQNVTFRCDPISEHNRLYWYRQTLGQGPEFLTYFQNEAQLEKSRLLSDRFSAERPKGSFSTLEIQRTEQGDSAMYLCASSEPASFTDTQYFGPGTRLTVL.

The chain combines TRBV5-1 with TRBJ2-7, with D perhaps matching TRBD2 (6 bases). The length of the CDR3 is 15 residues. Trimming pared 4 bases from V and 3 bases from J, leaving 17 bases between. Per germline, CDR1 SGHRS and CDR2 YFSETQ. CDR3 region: CASSGWEERVYEQYF. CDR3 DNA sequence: TGCGCCAGCAGCGGCTGGGAGGAGCGAGTCTACGAGCAGTACTTC.

The CDR3 here is CASSLGQNEAFF. The DNA for the CDR3 is TGTGCCAGCAGCTTAGGGCAAAATGAAGCTTTCTTT. The chain combines TRBV7-9 with TRBJ1-1; D is unclear. Germline lookup yields CDR1 SEHNR and CDR2 FQNEAQ (reference sequence). This CDR3 region has 12 residues. Trimming removed 1 base from V and 7 bases from J, with 7 bases in between.

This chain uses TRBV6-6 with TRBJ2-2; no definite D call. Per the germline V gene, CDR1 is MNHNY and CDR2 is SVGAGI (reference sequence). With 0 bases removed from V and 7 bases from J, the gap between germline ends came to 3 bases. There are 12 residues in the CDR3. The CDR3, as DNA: TGTGCCAGCAGTTACTCGTTCGGGGAGCTGTTTTTT. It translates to CASSYSFGELFF.